These 21 T cell receptor beta chains originate from one sample sequenced in a study of shared clonotypes between healthy human individuals. The data were produced by immunoSEQ multiplex PCR, yet TCRdb's version contains in-frame clones alone and is incomplete. The table lists 1.6 million or so clones, around 95% of them singletons. The material sequenced was naive CD4+ T cells sorted from blood. Subset reported: CD45RA+ positively selected. These receptors originate from a man aged 30 to 39 in good health.

The chain combines TRBV7-8 with TRBJ2-3; 11 bases are a match to TRBD2. J was trimmed by 7 bases and V by 1 base; bases with no gene match: 13. Germline values: CDR1 SGHVS, CDR2 FQNEAQ. This CDR3 is built from 18 residues. CDR3: CASSLVGSGRAKWYTQYF. CDR3 nucleotide sequence: TGTGCCAGCAGCTTAGTTGGTAGCGGGAGGGCCAAATGGTATACGCAGTATTTT.

V gene TRBV11-1 combines with J gene TRBJ2-7; 7 bases map to TRBD1. CDR1 is SGHAT, CDR2 FQDESV, per germline (reference sequence). After removal of 2 bases from V and 2 bases from J, the junction contained 6 bases not matched to a gene. This CDR3 has 15 residues. As DNA, the CDR3 is TGTGCCAGCAGCTTAACCCAGGGGGTGACCTACGAGCAGTACTTC. Its translation: CASSLTQGVTYEQYF.

This chain links TRBV5-8 with TRBJ1-3; D not resolved. The germline V and J ends were trimmed by 4 bases and 7 bases, with 18 bases remaining between them. The CDR3 runs 15 residues. Germline V gives CDR1 SGHTS, CDR2 YDEGEE. The CDR3 DNA reads as TGTGCCAGCAGCCCCCTGACCGAGACGGGGAACACCATATATTTT. This gives the protein CASSPLTETGNTIYF.

V is TRBV7-9 and J is TRBJ1-4; D gene uncertain. The CDR3 contains 14 residues. With 1 base removed from V and 7 bases from J, the gap between germline ends came to 10 bases. Germline-derived CDR1 and CDR2 are SEHNR and FQNEAQ (reference sequence). CDR3 bases: TGTGCCAGCAGCTTAGTGGGAGATGGTGAAAAACTGTTTTTT. Translating it yields CASSLVGDGEKLFF.

The chain joins TRBV19 to TRBJ2-1, with a possible D match to TRBD2 (6 bases). The germline V gene has CDR1 LNHDA and CDR2 SQIVND (reference sequence). The CDR3 has 16 residues. Trimming shortened V by 4 bases and J by 0 bases, and 13 bases separated the two germline ends. The CDR3 DNA reads as TGTGCCAGTAGTAATTGGAGGGAGACCTCCTACAATGAGCAGTTCTTC. Translating gives CASSNWRETSYNEQFF.

DNA of the CDR3: TGTGCCATCAGGAAGAGCGGGAGGGCCTCCTACGAGCAGTACTTC. This codes for CAIRKSGRASYEQYF. The rearrangement uses TRBV10-3 and TRBJ2-7; 10 bases map to TRBD2. Unmatched junction bases numbered 5, after V lost 6 bases and J lost 0 bases. The germline V gene has CDR1 ENHRY and CDR2 SYGVKD. The CDR3 consists of 15 residues.

The chain uses TRBV18 and TRBJ2-7; D gene unclear. The germline V gene has CDR1 KGHSH and CDR2 LQKENI. The germline V and J ends were trimmed by 2 bases and 3 bases, with 8 bases remaining between them. This CDR3 has 13 amino acids. DNA of the CDR3: TGTGCCAGCTCACCAACGGTGGGCTACGAGCAGTACTTC. Its protein product is CASSPTVGYEQYF.

The CDR3 sequence: CASSVETANTGELFF. The CDR3 DNA reads TGTGCCAGCAGCGTAGAAACAGCGAACACCGGGGAGCTGTTTTTT. The genes are TRBV9 and TRBJ2-2; D uncertain. V gave up 0 bases and J gave up 0 bases, with 6 bases separating them. Germline CDR1 and CDR2: SGDLS and YYNGEE. This CDR3 is built from 15 residues.

V is TRBV27 and J is TRBJ2-7; possibly TRBD1 for D (5 bases). The germline V gene has CDR1 MNHEY and CDR2 SMNVEV (reference sequence). Trimming pared 8 bases from V and 3 bases from J, leaving 14 bases between. The CDR3 is 13 amino acids. Here the CDR3 reads CASGARPVYEQYF. Here the CDR3 DNA reads TGTGCCAGCGGGGCGCGACCCGTCTACGAGCAGTACTTC.

This chain links TRBV10-3 with TRBJ2-7; D tentatively fits TRBD1 or TRBD2 (5 bases each). This CDR3 comprises 14 residues. Between the trimmed V and J ends, which lost 11 bases and 0 bases, there was a span of 17 bases. CDR1 ENHRY and CDR2 SYGVKD come from the germline V gene. The DNA for the CDR3 is TGTGCCTCCCATTTCGGGGCGGGCTCCTACGAGCAGTACTTC. This codes for CASHFGAGSYEQYF.

A single count supports this clone. This chain connects TRBV2 to TRBJ1-5; D is ambiguous. Germline CDR1 and CDR2: SNHLY and FYNNEI. This CDR3 is built from 16 residues. Deletions cut 4 bases from V and 0 bases from J, with 13 bases between. The CDR3 nucleotides are TGTGCCAGCAGTGGAAGGGTAGGTCATAGCAATCAGCCCCAGCATTTT. Translation: CASSGRVGHSNQPQHF.

The chain carries TRBV11-2 and TRBJ1-4; 8 bases map to TRBD1. Germline-derived CDR1 and CDR2 are SGHAT and FQNNGV. The V and J ends lost 5 bases and 2 bases, in that order; junction bases with no gene match: 7. The CDR3 runs 16 residues. This CDR3 reads CASSVTPGGTNEKLFF. CDR3 nucleotides: TGTGCCAGCAGCGTCACCCCAGGGGGCACTAATGAAAAACTGTTTTTT.

The gene calls are TRBV5-5 and TRBJ2-5; 8 bases map to TRBD2. The trim removed 3 bases at V and 5 bases at J, leaving 9 bases unmatched. The germline gives CDR1 SGHKS, CDR2 YYEKEE (reference sequence). This CDR3 comprises 15 residues. The CDR3 nucleotides read TGTGCCAGCAGCTCTTGGGGACTAGTAGGGGAGACCCAGTACTTC. It yields the protein CASSSWGLVGETQYF.

The genes are TRBV18 and TRBJ2-5; 11 bases map to TRBD1. Germline V gene data show CDR1 as KGHSH and CDR2 as LQKENI. This CDR3 contains 15 residues. The V gene end was trimmed by 5 bases and the J gene end by 3 bases; junction bases not matched to a gene: 5. This CDR3 is CASSEGTGGEETQYF. The CDR3 DNA follows: TGTGCCAGCTCAGAAGGGACAGGGGGAGAAGAGACCCAGTACTTC.

V and J are TRBV4-1 and TRBJ1-1; D gene uncertain. CDR3 length: 17 amino acids. The germline V gene has CDR1 MGHRA and CDR2 YSYEKL. Trimming stripped 0 bases from V and 1 base from J, with 15 bases between. The CDR3 loop is CASSQEGSRLRNTEAFF. CDR3 DNA sequence: TGCGCCAGCAGCCAAGAGGGGTCCCGTCTGAGGAACACTGAAGCTTTCTTT.

The chain links TRBV6-5 to TRBJ2-1; 7 nucleotides line up with TRBD2. The V gene end was trimmed by 5 bases and the J gene end by 7 bases; junction bases not matched to a gene: 8. The CDR3 has 14 residues. The germline CDR1 and CDR2 sequences are MNHEY and SVGAGI. CDR3 protein: CASSPAGSGNEQFF. As DNA, the CDR3 is TGTGCCAGCAGTCCCGCGGGTAGCGGGAATGAGCAGTTCTTC.

V and J are TRBV9 and TRBJ2-7; D gene unclear. Germline CDR1 SGDLS, CDR2 YYNGEE. Trimming left V 0 bases short and J 7 bases short, with 11 bases between. The length of the CDR3 is 13 residues. In DNA form, the CDR3 reads TGTGCCAGCAGCGTAGAATTAGCAAGGGAGCAGTACTTC. Encoded protein: CASSVELAREQYF.

The genes are TRBV19 and TRBJ1-2; 9 bases are shared with TRBD1. V shed 4 bases and J 6 bases; nucleotides not matched to a gene: 12. Germline CDR1 reads LNHDA; CDR2 reads SQIVND (reference sequence). The CDR3 is 16 amino acids. DNA of the CDR3: TGTGCCAGTAGTAAGAGGTGGCGGACAGGGGAGGATGGCTACACCTTC. Its translation is CASSKRWRTGEDGYTF.

The chain links TRBV7-6 to TRBJ1-3, with D maybe TRBD1 (6 bases). Germline CDR1 reads SGHVS; CDR2 reads FNYEAQ. The CDR3 runs 17 residues. V lost 5 bases, J lost 9 bases, and 26 bases lay in between. The CDR3 DNA follows: TGTGCCAGCAGCCAACGGGACATACCAGCTCCTCACGTCACCATATATTTT. Its translation is CASSQRDIPAPHVTIYF.

Comment on this clone: In the same sample, other DNA sequences code for this CDR3. This chain connects TRBV18 to TRBJ2-1; 8 bases map to TRBD1. Germline assignment: CDR1 KGHSH and CDR2 LQKENI. The ends lost 3 bases at V and 7 bases at J; junction bases unmatched: 2. The CDR3 spans 13 residues. CDR3: CASSPGTGNEQFF. CDR3 nucleotides: TGTGCCAGCTCACCCGGGACAGGTAATGAGCAGTTCTTC. Full variable domain (missing parts from reference TRBV18 and TRBJ2-1): NAGVMQNPRHLVRRRGQEARLRCSPMKGHSHVYWYRQLPEEGLKFMVYLQKENIIDESGMPKERFSAEFPKEGPSILRIQQVVRGDSAAYFCASSPGTGNEQFFGPGTRLTVL.

V is TRBV2 and J is TRBJ2-1; 14 nucleotides agree with TRBD2. CDR3 length: 15 residues. The ends lost 5 bases at V and 7 bases at J; junction bases unmatched: 4. The germline gives CDR1 SNHLY, CDR2 FYNNEI. Here the CDR3 reads CASSLGLAGVNEQFF. As DNA, the CDR3 is TGTGCCAGCAGTTTGGGACTAGCGGGAGTAAATGAGCAGTTCTTC.